The clone carrying this TCR beta chain was seen repeatedly, ten times or more. As yet, its antigen is unknown. This entry belongs to a study of T cells after yellow fever vaccination. Regarding the study as a whole: It was a weaker secondary response, yet one that peaked faster, at day 5 versus 15. Reappearing after the booster were most of the clones from primary vaccination (roughly 96% CD4, approximately 85% CD8). CD4 and CD8 compartments shared a small share of clonotypes.

One entry per CDR3 protein results from TCRdb running MiXCR on the 5' RACE reads. This table has 200,000 to 250,000 distinct CDR3 sequences, approximately 3% appearing once. The germline V and J ends were trimmed by 4 bases and 0 bases, with 13 bases remaining between them. This CDR3 comprises 16 residues. Germline V gene lookup returns CDR1 MNHEY and CDR2 SMNVEV (reference sequence). The chain uses TRBV27 and TRBJ2-1, with TRBD1 as a possible D gene (6 bases). This sequence was found in a man aged 18 to 30 who received the YFV17D yellow fever vaccine. Sequencing used CD4+ T cells sorted from PBMCs, obtained 10 days after the yellow fever booster vaccination. In DNA form, the CDR3 reads TGTGCCAGCAGTTCTTTGGACAGCGCCTCCTACAATGAGCAGTTCTTC. This sequence encodes CASSSLDSASYNEQFF.